This T cell receptor (beta chain) was documented in a study of blood T cells in healthy people across ages. A word on this clonotype: As yet, its antigen is unknown.

Study-level results: Possibly confounding the expanded clonotype changes was the fact that donor CMV status was unknown. A roughly linear fall in TCR beta diversity per million T cells was seen with increasing age. Naive and antigen-experienced cells could not be conclusively compared, given unsorted PBMCs.

Then a second PCR, running about 6 to 12 cycles, was carried out with a sample-barcoded 5' primer and a J-beta primer mix. TCRdb called the 5' RACE reads again in MiXCR, with one record for every CDR3 protein. The table includes 800,000 to 900,000 distinct CDR3 sequences, about 59% detected once. V gave up 1 base and J gave up 1 base, with 11 bases separating them. Germline assignment: CDR1 DFQATT and CDR2 SNEGSKA (reference sequence). The CDR3 contains 14 residues. The V call is TRBV20-1, the J call TRBJ2-7, with D tentatively TRBD1 or TRBD2 (5 bases each). This sequence originates from a man younger than 40 in good health. Sequenced sample: blood. The DNA for the CDR3 is TGCAGTGCTAGAGGCGAGGGACGGTCCTACGAGCAGTACTTC. Translating it yields CSARGEGRSYEQYF.